The 22 T cell receptor beta chains listed next were all sequenced from one sample in a study of shared clonotypes between healthy human individuals. Method: immunoSEQ multiplex PCR; TCRdb's copy keeps in-frame clones and lacks some. This table has about 2.2 million clones, 85% to 95% appearing once. CD8 cells classed as naive were CD45RO-negative and positively selected for CCR7, excluding terminally differentiated effector memory CD45RA+ cells. Sequencing used naive CD8+ T cells from PBMCs. The receptors shown here come from a man aged 18 to 30 in good health. Some clones in this sample may be carry-over from other donors' samples.

The rearrangement links TRBV29-1 to TRBJ1-1; the match to TRBD1 covers 7 bases. The CDR3 is made up of 11 amino acids. Trimming removed 5 bases from V and 5 bases from J; junction bases left unmatched: 2. Germline V gene data show CDR1 as SQVTM and CDR2 as ANQGSEA. The CDR3 region has the DNA TGCAGCGTTTGGGACAGAACTGAAGCTTTCTTT. This encodes CSVWDRTEAFF.

This clone was seen a handful of times. This chain links TRBV7-9 with TRBJ2-7; D ambiguous. With 2 bases removed from V and 4 bases from J, the gap between germline ends came to 9 bases. The V gene's germline CDR1 is SEHNR and CDR2 FQNEAQ (reference sequence). The CDR3 runs to 13 residues. The CDR3 coding sequence is TGTGCCAGCAGCTTACCCAGTAGGTACGAGCAGTACTTC. Translation: CASSLPSRYEQYF.

The chain joins TRBV11-2 to TRBJ1-1; 7 bases map to TRBD1. The CDR3 sequence is 15 residues long. Germline V CDR1 and CDR2: SGHAT, FQNNGV. V was clipped by 3 bases and J by 5 bases; unmatched bases: 9. The CDR3 bases are TGTGCCAGCAGCTTGATGAGGGGGCAAGGGACTGAAGCTTTCTTT. Translated, it gives CASSLMRGQGTEAFF.

The chain uses TRBV7-9 and TRBJ2-7; possibly TRBD2 for D (6 bases). The CDR3 spans 15 residues. Germline CDR1 SEHNR, CDR2 FQNEAQ (reference sequence). V was shortened by 6 bases and J by 2 bases, with 17 bases between the two germline ends. Written as DNA, the CDR3 is TGTGCCAGCAGTTCCAATCCGGGACTTCCCTACGAGCAGTACTTC. This gives the protein CASSSNPGLPYEQYF.

V is TRBV2 and J is TRBJ2-1; D not resolved. The CDR3 is 14 amino acids. V was trimmed by 6 bases and J by 2 bases, leaving 11 bases between them. Germline V gene sequence: CDR1 SNHLY, CDR2 FYNNEI. The DNA for the CDR3 is TGTGCCAGCAGAGATTCACCCCCCTACAATGAGCAGTTCTTC. This translates into CASRDSPPYNEQFF.

In DNA form, the CDR3 reads TGTGCCAGCAGTTTCCTATCAGGGGGGACTGAAGCTTTCTTT. This codes for CASSFLSGGTEAFF. V and J are TRBV28 and TRBJ1-1; 7 bases are shared with TRBD1. CDR1 and CDR2 from the germline V gene are MDHEN and SYDVKM. The trim removed 3 bases at V and 5 bases at J, leaving 6 bases unmatched. The CDR3 totals 14 residues.

The V call is TRBV6-5, the J call TRBJ2-1; TRBD2 might be the D (5 bases). Germline values: CDR1 MNHEY, CDR2 SVGAGI. The CDR3 is 13 amino acids. Deletions cut 5 bases from V and 5 bases from J, with 10 bases between. CDR3 bases: TGTGCCAGCAGTCCCGCGGGTAACAATGAGCAGTTCTTC. Protein: CASSPAGNNEQFF.

This rearrangement joins TRBV27 to TRBJ1-1, with D possibly matching TRBD1 (6 bases). V lost 2 bases to trimming and J lost 6 bases, with 10 bases between them. Per germline, CDR1 MNHEY and CDR2 SMNVEV (reference sequence). The CDR3 is made up of 13 amino acids. The CDR3 reads CASSLGGGPEAFF. The CDR3 DNA sequence: TGTGCCAGCAGTTTAGGGGGGGGCCCTGAAGCTTTCTTT.

V and J are TRBV6-5 and TRBJ2-1; 7 nucleotides line up with TRBD2. CDR1 and CDR2 (germline): MNHEY, SVGAGI. This CDR3 is 14 amino acids long. The V and J ends lost 4 bases and 7 bases, in that order; junction bases with no gene match: 7. The CDR3 DNA sequence: TGTGCCAGCAGTTTTAGCGGGCCTAGGAATGAGCAGTTCTTC. Its protein is CASSFSGPRNEQFF.

This chain links TRBV2 with TRBJ2-7; 13 bases align to TRBD2. CDR3 size: 17 residues. J gave up 3 bases and V 3 bases, and 8 bases lay outside the gene matches. CDR1 and CDR2 from the germline V gene are SNHLY and FYNNEI. For the CDR3, the DNA is TGTGCCAGCAGTGAGGGACTAGCGGGGAGCCCAGGCTACGAGCAGTACTTC. As protein: CASSEGLAGSPGYEQYF. Variable domain in full (rest from reference TRBV2 and TRBJ2-7): EPEVTQTPSHQVTQMGQEVILRCVPISNHLYFYWYRQILGQKVEFLVSFYNNEISEKSEIFDDQFSVERPDGSNFTLKIRSTKLEDSAMYFCASSEGLAGSPGYEQYFGPGTRLTVT.

The J gene is TRBJ1-2, the V gene TRBV5-1; D is unresolved. This CDR3 contains 16 residues. CDR1 is SGHRS and CDR2 is YFSETQ in the germline V gene. Trimming left V 0 bases short and J 8 bases short, with 20 bases between. CDR3 in amino acids: CASSLAQVKNDGGYTF. The CDR3 DNA is TGCGCCAGCAGCTTGGCTCAGGTAAAGAACGATGGAGGCTACACCTTC.

The chain employs TRBV4-2 and TRBJ1-4; 7 bases are a match to TRBD1. This CDR3 spans 20 amino acids. Germline CDR1 reads LGHNA; CDR2 reads YNFKEQ. V shed 0 bases and J 6 bases; nucleotides not matched to a gene: 19. CDR3 sequence (DNA): TGTGCCAGCAGCCAAGATTATGAGGAGGGGGCGACGATGGGTGATGAAAAACTGTTTTTT. Encoded protein: CASSQDYEEGATMGDEKLFF.

The V gene is TRBV28, the J gene TRBJ1-5; D gene uncertain. V lost 4 bases and J 9 bases, leaving 13 bases between the germline ends. CDR3 length equals 13 residues. Germline V gives CDR1 MDHEN, CDR2 SYDVKM. The CDR3 DNA sequence: TGTGCCAGCAGTTCCCCACCGTGGGTGCCCCAGCATTTT. Its translation is CASSSPPWVPQHF. The variable domain in full, completed from reference TRBV28 and TRBJ1-5, reads DVKVTQSSRYLVKRTGEKVFLECVQDMDHENMFWYRQDPGLGLRLIYFSYDVKMKEKGDIPEGYSVSREKKERFSLILESASTNQTSMYLCASSSPPWVPQHFGDGTRLSIL.

This chain connects TRBV7-9 to TRBJ1-1, with 7 nucleotides matching TRBD1. V shed 6 bases, J shed 1 base, and the junction held 8 bases outside the gene matches. CDR1 and CDR2 (germline): SEHNR, FQNEAQ (reference sequence). The CDR3 is 15 amino acids. The CDR3 here is CASRAQGYGNTEAFF. CDR3 nucleotide sequence: TGTGCCAGCAGGGCACAGGGGTACGGGAACACTGAAGCTTTCTTT.

This clone was recorded a few times. Other DNA sequences in this sample translate to the same CDR3. The V and J genes are TRBV2 and TRBJ1-1; D not certain. The CDR3 runs 14 residues. V dropped 1 base and J dropped 0 bases, with 6 bases sitting between them. Germline-derived CDR1 and CDR2 are SNHLY and FYNNEI. The CDR3 is CASSEGRLNTEAFF. In nucleotides, the CDR3 is TGTGCCAGCAGTGAAGGCAGGCTGAACACTGAAGCTTTCTTT.

A word on this clone: Within the sample, other DNA sequences also encode this same CDR3. The V and J genes are TRBV6-5 and TRBJ2-1; a possible D gene is TRBD2 (5 bases). Germline loops: CDR1 MNHEY, CDR2 SVGAGI. The CDR3 is made up of 13 amino acids. V gave up 0 bases and J gave up 6 bases, with 6 bases separating them. In DNA form, the CDR3 reads TGTGCCAGCAGTTACTCGGGGAGCAATGAGCAGTTCTTC. It yields the protein CASSYSGSNEQFF.

In this sample, this clone turned up once. The CDR3 is CGSVLGPDTQYF. CDR3 sequence (DNA): TGCGGGAGCGTATTGGGACCAGATACGCAGTATTTT. The chain links TRBV29-1 to TRBJ2-3, with D possibly being TRBD1 or TRBD2 (5 bases each). Germline assignment: CDR1 SQVTM and CDR2 ANQGSEA. This CDR3 contains 12 residues.

Only one count was recorded for this clone. V usage is TRBV28 and J usage is TRBJ1-2; D possibly corresponds to TRBD1 (5 bases). CDR3 length equals 13 residues. Germline V gives CDR1 MDHEN, CDR2 SYDVKM. Trimming left V 3 bases short and J 8 bases short, with 13 bases between. The CDR3 DNA is TGTGCCAGCAGTTTTAGGGGACCTGCGGGCTACACCTTC. Protein sequence: CASSFRGPAGYTF.

The chain is built from TRBV9 and TRBJ2-3; D is perhaps TRBD2 (5 bases). This CDR3 comprises 16 residues. CDR1 is SGDLS, CDR2 YYNGEE, per germline. V was shortened by 4 bases and J by 0 bases, with 15 bases between the two germline ends. CDR3 loop: CASSLSSQISTDTQYF. The CDR3 nucleotides read TGTGCCAGCAGCCTTTCTAGCCAGATAAGCACAGATACGCAGTATTTT.

This chain uses TRBV28 with TRBJ1-5, with no clear D. The germline V and J ends were trimmed by 3 bases and 0 bases, with 9 bases remaining between them. The CDR3 spans 15 residues. The germline gives CDR1 MDHEN, CDR2 SYDVKM. The CDR3, as DNA: TGTGCCAGCAGTTTGCCTCGCGGTAGCAATCAGCCCCAGCATTTT. This encodes CASSLPRGSNQPQHF.

This chain connects TRBV29-1 to TRBJ1-2, with D perhaps matching TRBD1 (6 bases). Per the germline V gene, CDR1 is SQVTM and CDR2 is ANQGSEA. V was shortened by 6 bases and J by 10 bases, with 21 bases between the two germline ends. There are 13 residues in the CDR3. The CDR3 protein is CSVPGQRGWFYTF. The CDR3 region has the DNA TGCAGCGTCCCCGGACAGAGGGGGTGGTTCTACACCTTC.

CDR3 amino acids: CASSAEGAPSEKLFF. CDR3 nucleotide sequence: TGTGCCAGCAGCGCCGAGGGGGCGCCTTCGGAAAAACTGTTTTTT. The chain combines TRBV9 with TRBJ1-4, with 7 bases that match TRBD1. V was pared by 3 bases and J by 8 bases, with 10 bases of the junction left unmatched. This CDR3 contains 15 residues. CDR1 and CDR2 (germline): SGDLS, YYNGEE. The variable domain in full, completed from reference TRBV9 and TRBJ1-4, reads DSGVTQTPKHLITATGQRVTLRCSPRSGDLSVYWYQQSLDQGLQFLIQYYNGEERAKGNILERFSAQQFPDLHSELNLSSLELGDSALYFCASSAEGAPSEKLFFGSGTQLSVL.